These T cell receptor beta chains were read from a single sample in a study of blood T cell repertoires in COVID-19. The table came from immunoSEQ multiplex PCR; TCRdb's copy has only in-frame clones and leaves some out. The table lists 120,000 to 150,000 clones, 75% to 90% of them singletons, with around an eighth in the top ten. Sequencing was done on a sample of peripheral blood. The receptor set was obtained from a man aged 18 to 30 with COVID-19, enrolled during active disease. Both conserved end residues are part of each CDR3. D genes are given only for firm matches. Rows may omit the clone size; those that give it use once, few, many or a size class.

abundance	v_gene	len	j_gene	d_gene	CDR3aa	CDR3nt
-	TRBV5-6	15	TRBJ2-7	TRBD1	CASTPGTGGRREQYF	TGTGCCAGCACTCCAGGGACAGGGGGCCGGCGCGAGCAGTACTTC
-	TRBV12-3/TRBV12-4	13	TRBJ1-2	-	CASCLDSFYGYTF	TGTGCCAGCTGCCTGGACAGTTTCTATGGCTACACCTTC
once	TRBV5-1	16	TRBJ2-7	-	CASSLLGGPLTYEQYF	TGCGCCAGCAGCTTGCTAGGCGGGCCCCTAACCTACGAGCAGTACTTC
-	TRBV5-5	16	TRBJ2-4	-	CASSLPPSPGKNIQYF	TGTGCCAGCAGCTTGCCCCCTAGTCCGGGCAAAAACATTCAGTACTTC
-	TRBV6-5	14	TRBJ1-4	TRBD1	CASRKGGGGEKLLF	TGTGCCAGCAGGAAAGGGGGCGGTGGTGAAAAACTGCTTTTT
-	TRBV27	11	TRBJ2-1	-	CASSYGGEQFF	TGTGCCAGCAGTTACGGGGGTGAGCAGTTCTTC
-	TRBV5-4	15	TRBJ2-1	TRBD1	CASSPDRGGYNEQFF	TGTGCCAGCAGCCCGGACAGGGGTGGATACAATGAGCAGTTCTTC
-	TRBV2	19	TRBJ2-1	TRBD1	CASSGDRSLAGSSYNEQFF	TGTGCCAGCAGTGGGGACAGGTCTCTGGCGGGGAGCTCCTACAATGAGCAGTTCTTC
once	TRBV5-1	14	TRBJ2-7	TRBD1	CASRENRGPNEQYF	TGCGCCAGCAGAGAAAACAGGGGGCCCAACGAGCAGTACTTC
-	TRBV11-2	15	TRBJ2-7	-	CASRRPGHRPYEQYF	TGTGCCAGCAGACGACCGGGACACCGACCCTACGAGCAGTACTTC
once	TRBV7-9	15	TRBJ2-3	TRBD2	CASSLGGGNGDTQYF	TGTGCCAGCAGCCTCGGGGGGGGCAATGGAGATACGCAGTATTTT
-	TRBV29-1	13	TRBJ1-1	-	CSVTRAGNTEAFF	TGCAGCGTGACCCGAGCGGGGAACACTGAAGCTTTCTTT
-	TRBV19	14	TRBJ1-4	-	CASRKSDYNEKLLF	TGTGCCAGTAGGAAAAGTGATTATAATGAAAAACTGCTTTTT
-	TRBV3-1/TRBV3-2	17	TRBJ2-5	TRBD2	CASMGKTSGRARVTQYF	TGTGCCAGCATGGGAAAGACTAGCGGGAGGGCCCGTGTGACCCAGTACTTC
once	TRBV5-6	16	TRBJ2-5	-	CASSFGSGAYGETQYF	TGTGCCAGCAGCTTTGGTTCAGGGGCCTATGGAGAGACCCAGTACTTC
-	TRBV4-3	14	TRBJ2-2	-	CASSIQGNTGELFF	TGCGCCAGCAGTATTCAGGGGAACACCGGGGAGCTGTTTTTT
-	TRBV7-2	16	TRBJ1-5	-	CASSLGGSYSNQPQHF	TGTGCCAGCAGCTTAGGGGGCAGTTATAGCAATCAGCCCCAGCATTTT
-	TRBV27	16	TRBJ2-1	TRBD2	CASSSPGGRASNEQFF	TGTGCCAGCAGTTCCCCCGGCGGGAGGGCCTCCAATGAGCAGTTCTTC
-	TRBV4-3	16	TRBJ1-4	-	CASSQEGSGVNEKLLF	TGCGCCAGCAGCCAAGAAGGGTCCGGGGTTAATGAAAAACTGCTTTTT
-	TRBV14	15	TRBJ1-2	-	CASSQDLGRGYGYTF	TGTGCCAGCAGCCAAGATCTTGGCCGGGGCTATGGCTACACCTTC
-	TRBV9	17	TRBJ1-4	TRBD1	CASSVGTGGESNEKLFF	TGTGCCAGCAGCGTAGGGACAGGGGGCGAATCGAATGAAAAACTGTTTTTT
-	TRBV4-3	20	TRBJ2-1	-	CASSQIIDRYGGAMLKEQFF	TGCGCCAGCAGCCAAATCATCGATAGGTACGGGGGAGCCATGCTGAAGGAGCAGTTCTTC
once	TRBV9	13	TRBJ1-3	-	CASRGSSGNTIYF	TGTGCCAGCCGAGGATCCTCTGGAAACACCATATATTTT
-	TRBV7-9	15	TRBJ1-5	TRBD1	CASSLGTGDYQPQHF	TGTGCCAGCAGCTTAGGGACAGGGGATTACCAGCCCCAGCATTTT
-	TRBV2	14	TRBJ1-1	-	CASSEVLEVGEAFF	TGTGCCAGCAGTGAAGTTTTGGAGGTCGGTGAAGCTTTCTTT
-	TRBV4-1	16	TRBJ2-4	TRBD1	CASSQRTGVAKNIQYF	TGCGCCAGCAGCCAACGGACAGGGGTGGCCAAAAACATTCAGTACTTC
-	TRBV6-5	13	TRBJ2-7	-	CASRGGHSYEQYF	TGTGCCAGCAGGGGGGGGCACTCCTACGAGCAGTACTTC
-	TRBV27	13	TRBJ2-7	-	CASRDRTYYEQYF	TGTGCCAGCAGGGACAGAACCTACTACGAGCAGTACTTC
-	TRBV30	13	TRBJ1-5	TRBD1	CAWDLTGVQPQHF	TGTGCCTGGGATTTAACAGGGGTTCAGCCCCAGCATTTT
-	TRBV9	20	TRBJ2-6	-	CASSSNPGSLSLSGANVLTF	TGTGCCAGCAGCTCCAATCCGGGGTCCCTTAGTCTCTCTGGGGCCAACGTCCTGACTTTC
-	TRBV24-1	14	TRBJ1-6	-	CATTGGPVDSPLHF	TGTGCCACCACCGGTGGTCCGGTAGATTCACCCCTCCACTTT
-	TRBV28	16	TRBJ2-7	-	CASRPMGEGGSYEQYF	TGTGCCAGCAGACCAATGGGGGAGGGGGGTTCCTACGAGCAGTACTTC
-	TRBV21-1	15	TRBJ1-5	-	CASSHGGAGNQPQHF	TGTGCCAGCAGCCACGGGGGGGCAGGCAATCAGCCCCAGCATTTT
-	TRBV9	12	TRBJ2-7	-	CASSVERGEQYF	TGTGCCAGCAGCGTAGAGAGGGGGGAGCAGTACTTC
-	TRBV19	14	TRBJ2-3	TRBD1	CASSTRTGIDTQYF	TGTGCCAGTAGTACCCGGACAGGTATAGATACGCAGTATTTT
-	TRBV24-1	13	TRBJ1-2	TRBD1	CATSDQDRGSYTF	TGTGCCACCAGTGATCAAGACAGGGGGAGCTACACCTTC
-	TRBV19	14	TRBJ1-2	-	CASSLGTHHYGYTF	TGTGCCAGTAGTCTGGGGACTCACCACTATGGCTACACCTTC
-	TRBV18	15	TRBJ2-3	-	CASSPLGTSTDTQYF	TGTGCCAGCTCACCATTGGGGACAAGCACAGATACGCAGTATTTT
few	TRBV7-8	14	TRBJ1-5	-	CASSLEAGNQPQHF	TGTGCCAGCAGCTTAGAGGCAGGAAATCAGCCCCAGCATTTT
-	TRBV6-5	13	TRBJ1-5	-	CASRLIQGGPQHF	TGTGCCAGCAGGTTAATCCAAGGGGGGCCCCAGCATTTT
-	TRBV19	15	TRBJ2-1	TRBD2	CASSLNPGEGNEQFF	TGTGCCAGTAGTCTGAATCCGGGGGAGGGCAATGAGCAGTTCTTC
few	TRBV15	14	TRBJ2-7	TRBD2	CATSRTSGSYEQYF	TGTGCCACCAGCAGGACTAGCGGCTCCTACGAGCAGTACTTC
-	TRBV11-2	13	TRBJ1-2	-	CASSLTGDYGYTF	TGTGCCAGCAGCCTGACGGGGGACTATGGCTACACCTTC
-	TRBV24-1	17	TRBJ2-7	TRBD1	CATSDLEQDRGLYEQYF	TGTGCCACCAGTGATCTTGAACAGGACAGGGGGCTGTACGAGCAGTACTTC
-	TRBV9	16	TRBJ2-2	-	CASSPDRITNTGELFF	TGTGCCAGCAGCCCAGACAGGATTACGAACACCGGGGAGCTGTTTTTT
-	TRBV27	15	TRBJ2-2	TRBD2	CASSPGLAGDGELFF	TGTGCCAGCAGTCCCGGACTAGCGGGAGACGGGGAGCTGTTTTTT
-	TRBV28	14	TRBJ1-1	TRBD1	CASSLIGEGAQAFF	TGTGCCAGCAGTTTAATTGGCGAGGGGGCCCAAGCTTTCTTT
-	TRBV7-2	14	TRBJ1-4	TRBD1	CASTTDRGHEKLLF	TGTGCCAGCACCACGGACAGGGGGCATGAAAAACTGCTTTTT
-	TRBV2	16	TRBJ2-1	TRBD2	CASRTRGRSSYNEQFF	TGTGCCAGCCGAACGCGCGGGAGGTCTTCCTACAATGAGCAGTTCTTC